This T cell receptor (beta chain) originates from a study of early T cells in non-severe SARS-CoV-2 infection. The CDR3 loop spans 19 amino acids. The germline V gene encodes CDR1 MDHEN and CDR2 SYDVKM. V trimming: 1 base; J trimming: 0 bases; junction bases outside the gene matches: 13. Study-level findings and limits: CD4 and private specificities were missed by VDJdb matching, which favored anti-spike CD8 responses.

This clonotype was picked up many times. The antigen is not known. TCRdb re-called the 5' RACE reads with MiXCR, one entry per CDR3 protein. The data contain about 98,000 distinct CDR3 sequences, 9.5% to 12% of them singletons. The TCR sequence derives from an adult who was a healthcare worker with PCR-confirmed SARS-CoV-2 infection or an uninfected control (not recorded which). The sequencing input was whole blood. The gene calls are TRBV28 and TRBJ2-7, with 9 bases aligning to TRBD2. The CDR3 region is CASSLSPPAGGLSSYEQYF. The CDR3, as DNA: TGTGCCAGCAGTTTATCACCCCCAGCGGGAGGCCTTAGCTCCTACGAGCAGTACTTC.